This T cell receptor beta chain was recovered during a study of PD-1 blockade in classical Hodgkin lymphoma. Documented time point: cycle 4 day 1 (C4D1), after 5 to 7 weeks of nivolumab. With no exception, relapse followed autologous stem cell transplantation in all patients, and brentuximab vedotin exposure varied. Complete response, partial response or progressive disease constituted the best response categories observed. Trimming shortened V by 9 bases and J by 1 base, and 9 bases separated the two germline ends. This CDR3 spans 12 amino acids. Germline V CDR1 and CDR2: LNHDA, SQIVND (reference sequence). Findings of the study overall: No one has yet defined what causes the repertoire differences, which may be disease activity or prior therapy.

Only in-frame clones appear in the TCRdb table, and some are missing; sequencing was by immunoSEQ multiplex PCR. This table holds around 60,000 clones, roughly nine tenths found once. As for this clone: Antigen unknown.

The chain carries TRBV19 and TRBJ1-1; no clear D. This specimen was peripheral blood mononuclear cells (PBMCs), taken before the fourth cycle of nivolumab. The TCR was taken from a human donor with classical Hodgkin lymphoma. The CDR3 reads CASRTKNTEAFF. The CDR3 DNA reads TGTGCCAGCAGGACCAAGAACACTGAAGCTTTCTTT. Variable domain in full (rest from reference TRBV19 and TRBJ1-1): DGGITQSPKYLFRKEGQNVTLSCEQNLNHDAMYWYRQDPGQGLRLIYYSQIVNDFQKGDIAEGYSVSREKKESFPLTVTSAQKNPTAFYLCASRTKNTEAFFGQGTRLTVV.